This T cell receptor (beta chain) was retrieved from a study of regulatory T cells in long-lasting Graves disease. Overall study findings and caveats: With a few thousand shared public clonotypes, persistent patients exceeded new patients, who shared more than 900.

In building TCR beta libraries, iRepertoire HTBI primers were used together with Arm-PCR of CDR3 regions. One entry per CDR3 protein, called by TCRdb with MiXCR from the multiplex PCR reads. The sample comprises roughly 500,000 distinct CDR3 sequences, 22% of which are singletons, and about an eighth rests with the top ten. This clonotype showed up just a few times. Its antigen remains unidentified. This CDR3 has 14 residues. Trimming stripped 5 bases from V and 3 bases from J, with 13 bases between. Germline V CDR1 and CDR2: SNHLY, FYNNEI. Specified time point: persistent/refractory GD, antithyroid drugs over 5 years with positive TRAb. Isolated PBMC RNA provided the starting material for the TCR library. A roughly 8.7-milliliter sample of peripheral blood was drawn into EDTA tubes.

Sample: peripheral blood mononuclear cells (PBMCs), taken when the disease was refractory, from a patient treated with antithyroid drugs. The TCR was taken from a female donor with Graves disease. This rearrangement joins TRBV2 to TRBJ1-2; D is unclear. This chain's CDR3 is CASSPRDGYYGYTF. The CDR3 nucleotides read TGTGCCAGCAGTCCCCGGGATGGGTACTATGGCTACACCTTC.